These 18 T cell receptor beta chains came from one sample sequenced in a study of blood T cell repertoires in COVID-19. The table came from immunoSEQ multiplex PCR; TCRdb's copy has only in-frame clones and leaves some out. Of roughly 70,000 clones in the sample, roughly 86% were seen once. What was sequenced was peripheral blood. These TCRs come from a man aged 70 or older with active COVID-19.

V gene TRBV5-4 combines with J gene TRBJ2-1; the match to TRBD1 covers 7 bases. Germline assignment: CDR1 SGHNT and CDR2 YYREEE (reference sequence). There are 16 residues in the CDR3. V shed 4 bases, J shed 0 bases, and the junction held 7 bases outside the gene matches. CDR3 sequence: CASSPTGTASYNEQFF. The CDR3 bases are TGTGCCAGCAGCCCCACCGGGACAGCCTCCTACAATGAGCAGTTCTTC.

This clone showed up just once. The rearrangement joins TRBV19 to TRBJ2-7; 9 bases are a match to TRBD1. The CDR3 consists of 14 residues. Germline loops: CDR1 LNHDA, CDR2 SQIVND (reference sequence). The junction had 3 bases not matched to a gene; V was cut back by 4 bases and J by 2 bases. As DNA, the CDR3 is TGTGCCAGTAGTAGGGGGACAGGGCCCTACGAGCAGTACTTC. Protein: CASSRGTGPYEQYF. The full variable domain, completed using reference TRBV19 and TRBJ2-7, is DGGITQSPKYLFRKEGQNVTLSCEQNLNHDAMYWYRQDPGQGLRLIYYSQIVNDFQKGDIAEGYSVSREKKESFPLTVTSAQKNPTAFYLCASSRGTGPYEQYFGPGTRLTVT.

The chain has TRBV15 and TRBJ2-5, with TRBD1 matching 10 bases. V was pared by 4 bases and J by 5 bases, with 7 bases of the junction left unmatched. Germline CDR1 and CDR2: LNHNV and YYDKDF (reference sequence). This CDR3 region has 15 residues. CDR3 coding DNA: TGTGCCACCAGCACCCCGGGACAGGGGACGGAGACCCAGTACTTC. As protein: CATSTPGQGTETQYF.

The gene calls are TRBV9 and TRBJ2-7, with 7 bases lining up with TRBD1. This CDR3 has 16 residues. J lost 2 bases, V lost 0 bases, and 8 bases had no gene match. CDR1 is SGDLS and CDR2 is YYNGEE in the germline V gene. CDR3 sequence reads: CASSVADQGVPYEQYF. CDR3 DNA sequence: TGTGCCAGCAGCGTAGCCGACCAGGGGGTTCCCTACGAGCAGTACTTC.

The chain carries TRBV11-3 and TRBJ2-4; D remains unclear. Deletions cut 7 bases from V and 3 bases from J, with 13 bases between. CDR1 SGHNT and CDR2 YENEEA come from the germline V gene. The CDR3 is 14 residues long. In DNA, the CDR3 is TGTGCCAGCACCCCTGCGCGGAACAAAAACATTCAGTACTTC. It yields the protein CASTPARNKNIQYF.

J is TRBJ2-1 and V is TRBV7-3, with 7 positions matching TRBD2. The CDR3 contains 13 residues. The germline V gene encodes CDR1 SGHTA and CDR2 FQGTGA. V shed 5 bases, J shed 6 bases, and the junction held 4 bases outside the gene matches. The CDR3 loop reads CASSPGTTNEQFF. The CDR3 DNA reads TGTGCCAGCAGCCCCGGGACTACCAATGAGCAGTTCTTC.

The genes are TRBV9 and TRBJ2-7; D is possibly TRBD1 (6 bases). The CDR3 extends over 13 amino acids. The ends were cut back, 4 bases at V and 5 bases at J, with 13 bases in the middle. The germline V gene has CDR1 SGDLS and CDR2 YYNGEE. CDR3 residues: CASSTRDTHEQYF. For the CDR3, the DNA is TGTGCCAGCAGCACCCGGGACACCCACGAGCAGTACTTC.

This clone occurred a few times. This chain joins TRBV6-6 and TRBJ2-6; possible D gene TRBD1, 6 bases. CDR1 is MNHNY and CDR2 is SVGAGI in the germline V gene (reference sequence). The V end lost 6 bases, the J end lost 2 bases, and 11 bases lay between the germline ends. CDR3 length: 15 amino acids. The CDR3 DNA is TGTGCCAGCAGCCCCAGGGGCGCTGGGGCCAACGTCCTGACTTTC. It translates to CASSPRGAGANVLTF.

This chain connects TRBV7-2 to TRBJ2-2; 7 bases are a match to TRBD2. This CDR3 region has 15 residues. V dropped 6 bases and J dropped 4; count of bases not matched to a gene: 8. The germline gives CDR1 SGHTA, CDR2 FQGNSA. CDR3 nucleotides: TGTGCCAGCAGTCGGGGCGGGAGCGGCACCGGGGAGCTGTTTTTT. Its translation: CASSRGGSGTGELFF. Full variable domain (rest looked up from reference TRBV7-2 and TRBJ2-2): GAGVSQSPSNKVTEKGKDVELRCDPISGHTALYWYRQSLGQGLEFLIYFQGNSAPDKSGLPSDRFSAERTGGSVSTLTIQRTQQEDSAVYLCASSRGGSGTGELFFGEGSRLTVL.

The chain joins TRBV28 to TRBJ1-6; D is uncertain. The ends were cut back, 4 bases at V and 2 bases at J, with 15 bases in the middle. Germline V gene data show CDR1 as MDHEN and CDR2 as SYDVKM. The CDR3 has 17 residues. The CDR3 region has the DNA TGTGCCAGCAGTTCCCCGGGAAGTCGGGCCTATAATTCACCCCTCCACTTT. Its translation: CASSSPGSRAYNSPLHF.

The chain uses TRBV15 and TRBJ2-7, with 13 positions matching TRBD2. Germline lookup yields CDR1 LNHNV and CDR2 YYDKDF (reference sequence). The V segment lost 8 bases and the J segment 7 bases; nucleotides outside the gene matches: 5. The CDR3 length is 13 residues. The DNA of the CDR3 is TGTGCCACCCAGGGACTAGCGGGACGGGAGCAGTACTTC. This gives the protein CATQGLAGREQYF.

The chain carries TRBV30 and TRBJ1-2; D may be TRBD1 (6 bases). CDR3 length: 12 amino acids. CDR1 and CDR2 (germline): GTSNPN, SVGIG (reference sequence). Deletions cut 3 bases from V and 7 bases from J, with 12 bases between. Here the CDR3 reads CAWSPGAGGYTF. The CDR3 coding sequence is TGTGCCTGGAGCCCAGGGGCGGGTGGCTACACCTTC.

The rearrangement joins TRBV19 to TRBJ1-4; TRBD1 might be the D (5 bases). This CDR3 contains 14 residues. Trimming left V 6 bases short and J 3 bases short, with 11 bases between. Germline CDR1 LNHDA, CDR2 SQIVND (reference sequence). CDR3 DNA sequence: TGTGCCAGTAGGCCGGGACTTGCTAATGAAAAACTGTTTTTT. It translates to CASRPGLANEKLFF.

The rearrangement links TRBV18 to TRBJ2-7, with TRBD1 identical over 7 bases. J lost 5 bases, V lost 4 bases, and 5 bases had no gene match. Germline CDR1 reads KGHSH; CDR2 reads LQKENI. There are 13 residues in the CDR3. CDR3 sequence (DNA): TGTGCCAGCTCACGAGGGACAGCCGACGAGCAGTACTTC. Translated, it gives CASSRGTADEQYF.

The chain employs TRBV9 and TRBJ2-4; 9 nucleotides agree with TRBD1. With V trimmed by 0 bases and J by 1 base, 2 bases remained unmatched. This CDR3 is 16 amino acids long. Germline-derived CDR1 and CDR2 are SGDLS and YYNGEE. CDR3 nucleotide sequence: TGTGCCAGCAGCGTAGGGGGGACAGGGGCCAAAAACATTCAGTACTTC. It translates to CASSVGGTGAKNIQYF.

Of note for this clone: The junction departs from germline at one end; a sequencing error may be responsible. The V and J genes are TRBV7-7 and TRBJ2-3; 7 bases line up with TRBD1. Germline V gene data show CDR1 as SSHAT and CDR2 as FNYEAQ (reference sequence). The CDR3 totals 14 residues. The CDR3 loop reads CASSRDRNTDTQYF. In DNA form, the CDR3 reads TGTGCTAGCAGCCGGGACAGAAACACAGATACGCAGTATTTT.

The chain combines TRBV7-3 with TRBJ2-1; TRBD1 matches at 10 bases. This CDR3 has 17 residues. The J segment lost 4 bases and the V segment lost 4 bases, leaving 10 bases of the junction unmatched. The germline gives CDR1 SGHTA, CDR2 FQGTGA. This chain's CDR3 is CASSSPRGTGAYNEQFF. Written as DNA, the CDR3 is TGTGCCAGCAGCTCTCCGAGGGGGACAGGGGCATACAATGAGCAGTTCTTC. Full variable domain (missing parts from reference TRBV7-3 and TRBJ2-1): GAGVSQTPSNKVTEKGKYVELRCDPISGHTALYWYRQSLGQGPEFLIYFQGTGAADDSGLPNDRFFAVRPEGSVSTLKIQRTERGDSAVYLCASSSPRGTGAYNEQFFGPGTRLTVL.

The chain combines TRBV10-3 with TRBJ1-1; 9 nucleotides match TRBD1. Germline lookup yields CDR1 ENHRY and CDR2 SYGVKD. This CDR3 is built from 16 residues. Trimming at V came to 2 bases and at J to 6 bases, leaving 10 bases not matched to a gene. CDR3 bases: TGTGCCATCAGTGAGGGGTTGGGACAGGGCCGGGCTGAAGCTTTCTTT. This codes for CAISEGLGQGRAEAFF.